Below, 3 T cell receptor beta chains from the same sample are listed, as sequenced in a study of human T cells and chemical hapten exposure. One entry per CDR3 protein results from TCRdb running MiXCR on the RACE reads. The table shows some 400,000 distinct CDR3 sequences, with about 5.1% occurring only once. The time point is: pre-sensitization, week 0. Treatment specified: therapeutic diphenylcyclopropenone sensitization with weekly scalp DPC. Sequenced material: whole blood, taken in connection with sensitization to the hapten diphenylcyclopropenone (DPC). All receptors derive from a woman between 45 and 60 years old with alopecia areata. Some clones in this sample may be carry-over from other donors' samples.

At least ten counts were recorded for this clonotype. V and J are TRBV10-3 and TRBJ2-7; TRBD2 agrees at 7 bases. The germline V gene encodes CDR1 ENHRY and CDR2 SYGVKD. V was clipped by 7 bases and J by 0 bases; unmatched bases: 6. The length of the CDR3 is 14 residues. The chain's CDR3 is CAITPGTNSYEQYF. DNA for the CDR3: TGTGCCATCACTCCCGGGACTAACTCCTACGAGCAGTACTTC.

In its sample, this clonotype was seen a few times. This chain connects TRBV6-6 to TRBJ2-7; possible D gene TRBD1, 6 bases. The CDR3 runs 12 residues. Germline CDR1 MNHNY, CDR2 SVGAGI (reference sequence). Trimming shortened V by 2 bases and J by 7 bases, and 9 bases separated the two germline ends. CDR3 DNA sequence: TGTGCCAGCAGTTACCTCGACAGGGAGCAGTACTTC. Protein product: CASSYLDREQYF.

This clonotype was counted a few times. The chain couples TRBV5-1 to TRBJ2-5; 7 positions match TRBD2. V shed 1 base and J 5 bases; nucleotides not matched to a gene: 8. Per germline, CDR1 SGHRS and CDR2 YFSETQ. The CDR3 has 15 amino acids. Here the CDR3 reads CASSLKAGVSETQYF. CDR3 DNA sequence: TGCGCCAGCAGCTTGAAGGCGGGAGTAAGTGAGACCCAGTACTTC.